This T cell receptor (beta chain) was sequenced in a study of blood T cells in healthy people across ages (dated by TCRdb to the mid-2010s). At the level of the whole study: In model experiments, template switching captured roughly one uniquely barcoded TCR beta cDNA molecule for every two T cells. The donors were split into four age groups: young (average about 16 years), middle-aged (more than 35), aged (roughly 65) and long-lived (about 82). Using deep sequencing normalized with unique cDNA molecular identifiers, the study measured how TCR beta repertoire diversity changes with age. For two donors (one aged 18 to 30 and one aged 80 or older), the study analyzed two additional independent replicas of 1 million unique cDNA reads from the same blood draw. To avoid experimental bias, donors of different ages were distributed randomly across sequencing lanes.

The roughly 39 donors, aged about 6 to 95 years, were systemically healthy Caucasian individuals from Russia. Each donor gave about 9.2 milliliters of peripheral blood, drawn into EDTA-treated Vacutainer tubes. PBMCs were isolated by Ficoll-Paque density-gradient centrifugation, with at least 7 million obtained per sample. Total RNA, at least 6 micrograms per sample, was extracted from PBMCs with Trizol reagent. For every donor, an aliquot of PBMCs went through flow cytometry to measure the percentages of naive CD45RAhigh/CD27high T cells. The paper's findings and limits, for the study overall: The long-lived group showed more naive CD4+ T cells, fewer expanded clones and increased TCR diversity than the aged group, suggesting age selection. Since profiling was done on bulk unsorted PBMCs, naive and antigen-experienced compartments could not be conclusively compared. As age increased, observed TCR beta diversity per million T cells dropped in a roughly linear way, and a significant reduction was already evident by age 40. A strong correlation was found between observed TCR beta diversity and the percentage of naive T cells measured by flow cytometry. Estimates of total diversity from one million sequenced T cells were regarded as lower bounds and underestimates. The CMV infection status of donors was not known, potentially confounding age-related changes in expanded clonotypes.

The library was obtained by 5' RACE. Sequencing instrument: Illumina HiSeq 2500. A second roughly 6 to 12 cycle PCR used a sample-barcoded 5' primer and a J-beta primer mix. A unique molecular identifier was introduced onto each TCR beta cDNA molecule by a template-switch 5' adaptor carrying 12 random nucleotides. At least 2.5 million CDR3-containing paired-end reads were obtained from each sample. First-strand cDNA synthesis was performed from all RNA using the Mint cDNA synthesis kit, with priming by a TRBC-specific oligonucleotide. All cDNA was treated with uracil-DNA glycosylase and then went through a first 18-cycle PCR with the universal primers M1SS and BC2_uni_R. The source study handled its data this way. For normalization, 1 million high-quality reads were randomly selected from each sample, with every read carrying a distinct molecular identifier. Instead of being binned into consensus sequences, reads with shared molecular identifiers were discarded. MiTCR, run with a Q25 quality threshold and the strictest error-elimination algorithm, handled CDR3 identification, clonotype clustering and error correction. A nonparametric unseen species model with Euler transformation was used to estimate lower-bound total TCR beta diversity. TCRdb ran its own pipeline on the public reads, namely fastp trimming at Q25 and MiXCR clone calling, and kept in-frame beta chains. For every CDR3 protein sequence, its rows merge into one entry that carries the most common genes and DNA. In this record, the V and J calls reflect TCRdb's handling and not the investigators' own analysis. A total of about 1.7 million distinct CDR3 sequences appear in this sample, 25% to 30% of them only once. 7.7% of the sample is taken by the ten largest.

From the cysteine through the phenylalanine, the CDR3 covers 13 amino acids. Of all the DNA, just the CDR3 is kept, 39 bases in frame from base 1. Deletion took 6 bases off V and 6 bases off J, with a span of 15 bases between the germline ends. The germline V gene supplies CDR1 KGHSH and CDR2 LQKENI. Comments on this clonotype: It has no known antigen specificity. Base qualities are not recorded, but no much larger clone differs from it by a single base.

Sequenced input: blood. The origin of this receptor is a woman younger than 45 in good health. The chain was built from TRBV18 and TRBJ2-7; no D gene call is confident. The CDR3 in this case is CASSGCKACEQYF. The nucleotide sequence reads TGTGCCAGCTCTGGCTGCAAGGCCTGCGAGCAGTACTTC. When the CDR3 is completed using the reference TRBV18 and TRBJ2-7 genes on either side, the full variable domain is NAGVMQNPRHLVRRRGQEARLRCSPMKGHSHVYWYRQLPEEGLKFMVYLQKENIIDESGMPKERFSAEFPKEGPSILRIQQVVRGDSAAYFCASSGCKACEQYFGPGTRLTVT.